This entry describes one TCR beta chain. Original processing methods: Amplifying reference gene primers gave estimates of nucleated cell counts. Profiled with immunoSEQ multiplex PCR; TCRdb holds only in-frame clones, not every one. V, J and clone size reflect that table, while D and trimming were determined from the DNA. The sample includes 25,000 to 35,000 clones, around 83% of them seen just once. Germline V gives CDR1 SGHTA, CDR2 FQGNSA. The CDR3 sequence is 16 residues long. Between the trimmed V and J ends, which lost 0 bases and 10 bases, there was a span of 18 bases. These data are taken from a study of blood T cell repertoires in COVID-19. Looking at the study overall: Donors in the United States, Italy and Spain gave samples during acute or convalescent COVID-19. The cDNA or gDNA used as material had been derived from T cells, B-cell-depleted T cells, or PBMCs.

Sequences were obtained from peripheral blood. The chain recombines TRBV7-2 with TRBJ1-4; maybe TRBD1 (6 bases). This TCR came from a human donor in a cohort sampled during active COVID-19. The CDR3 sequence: CASSLAVGGSIGKLFF. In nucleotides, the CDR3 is TGTGCCAGCAGCTTAGCGGTAGGGGGATCGATCGGAAAACTGTTTTTT. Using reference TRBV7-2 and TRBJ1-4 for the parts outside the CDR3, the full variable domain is GAGVSQSPSNKVTEKGKDVELRCDPISGHTALYWYRQSLGQGLEFLIYFQGNSAPDKSGLPSDRFSAERTGGSVSTLTIQRTQQEDSAVYLCASSLAVGGSIGKLFFGSGTQLSVL.